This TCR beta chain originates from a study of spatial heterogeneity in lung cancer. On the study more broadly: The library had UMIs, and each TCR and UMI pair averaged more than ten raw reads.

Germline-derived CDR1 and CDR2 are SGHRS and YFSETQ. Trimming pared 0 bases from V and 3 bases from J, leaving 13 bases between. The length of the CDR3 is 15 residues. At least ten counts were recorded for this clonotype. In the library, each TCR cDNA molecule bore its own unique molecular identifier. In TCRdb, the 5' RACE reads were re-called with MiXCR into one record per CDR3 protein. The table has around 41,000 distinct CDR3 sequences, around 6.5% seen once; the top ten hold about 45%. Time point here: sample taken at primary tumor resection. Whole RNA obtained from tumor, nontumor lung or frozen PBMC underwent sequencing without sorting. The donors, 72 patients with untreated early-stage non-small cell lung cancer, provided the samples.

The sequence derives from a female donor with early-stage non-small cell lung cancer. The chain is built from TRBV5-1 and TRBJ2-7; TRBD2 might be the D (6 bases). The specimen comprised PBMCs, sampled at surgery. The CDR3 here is CASSLGSGQVYEQYF. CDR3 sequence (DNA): TGCGCCAGCAGCTTGGGTAGCGGTCAGGTCTACGAGCAGTACTTC.